Presented here are 30 T cell receptor beta chains from one specimen sequenced in a study of CD4 and CD8 cells across lung adenocarcinoma regions. TCRdb fed the PCR reads into MiXCR, producing one record per CDR3 protein. There are around 6,800 distinct CDR3 sequences in the sample; around 50% occur only once, and 35% to 45% lies in the top ten. What was sequenced was CD8+ T cells from the center of a lung tumor. Receptor source: a male donor with lung adenocarcinoma. The CD4 and CD8 labels of this study may be unreliable.

The genes are TRBV30 and TRBJ2-7, with D unclear. The germline V and J ends were trimmed by 0 bases and 4 bases, with 10 bases remaining between them. Germline values: CDR1 GTSNPN, CDR2 SVGIG (reference sequence). The CDR3 loop spans 13 amino acids. For the CDR3, the DNA is TGTGCCTGGAGTGTAGGTATTGGGTACGAGCAGTACTTC. It codes for CAWSVGIGYEQYF.

This chain connects TRBV30 to TRBJ2-1, with D perhaps TRBD2 (6 bases). V lost 7 bases to trimming and J lost 5 bases, with 15 bases between them. Germline V gene data show CDR1 as GTSNPN and CDR2 as SVGIG (reference sequence). The CDR3 sequence is 13 residues long. CDR3 region: CAFHRTTHNEQFF. As DNA, the CDR3 is TGTGCCTTTCACCGGACTACCCACAATGAGCAGTTCTTC.

The chain recombines TRBV6-5 with TRBJ1-1; possibly TRBD1 for D (6 bases). Trimming took off 2 bases at V and 1 base at J, with 17 bases between the two ends. The CDR3 has 17 amino acids. Germline V CDR1 and CDR2: MNHEY, SVGAGI. For the CDR3, the DNA is TGTGCCAGCAGTTACCTCCTCCCCACAGGGAAGAACACTGAAGCTTTCTTT. The encoded protein is CASSYLLPTGKNTEAFF.

This clonotype was counted a single time. The junction departs from the called germline gene at one end, perhaps through a read error. The genes are TRBV27 and TRBJ2-5, with D perhaps being TRBD1 or TRBD2 (6 bases each). The CDR3 is made up of 16 amino acids. CDR1 and CDR2 from the germline V gene are MNHEY and SMNVEV (reference sequence). The CDR3 here is CASGGRVARGQETQYF. CDR3 sequence (DNA): TGTGCCAGCGGGGGGCGAGTGGCGCGAGGCCAAGAGACGCAGTACTTC.

This clonotype was counted a few times. The chain carries TRBV6-1 and TRBJ2-3, with D uncertain. Germline V gene sequence: CDR1 MNHNS, CDR2 SASEGT. CDR3 length equals 16 residues. Trimming left V 1 base short and J 0 bases short, with 11 bases between. The CDR3 nucleotides are TGTGCCAGCAGTGAAGGCCAAGACTTTAGCACAGATACGCAGTATTTT. As protein: CASSEGQDFSTDTQYF.

By proportion, this clonotype is medium-sized (0.01 to 0.1%). J is TRBJ2-3 and V is TRBV27; tentatively, D is TRBD2 (5 bases). With 6 bases removed from V and 2 bases from J, the gap between germline ends came to 15 bases. The CDR3 runs to 15 residues. The germline CDR1 and CDR2 sequences are MNHEY and SMNVEV (reference sequence). CDR3 protein: CASSPKPGDTDTQYF. The DNA of the CDR3 is TGTGCCAGCAGCCCCAAGCCCGGGGACACAGATACGCAGTATTTT.

This clonotype is medium-sized. J is TRBJ1-5 and V is TRBV6-5, with D uncertain. The V end lost 7 bases, the J end lost 1 base, and 8 bases lay between the germline ends. The CDR3 runs 13 residues. Per germline, CDR1 MNHEY and CDR2 SVGAGI. The CDR3 coding sequence is TGTGCCAGCATCCTAAACAGCAATCAGCCCCAGCATTTT. This translates into CASILNSNQPQHF.

This clonotype was detected a few times. The chain combines TRBV5-4 with TRBJ2-1; D is possibly TRBD1 (5 bases). CDR1 is SGHNT, CDR2 YYREEE, per germline (reference sequence). CDR3 length: 16 amino acids. Trimming pared 1 base from V and 8 bases from J, leaving 19 bases between. The CDR3: CASSLRGREVKDEQFF. In nucleotides, the CDR3 is TGTGCCAGCAGCTTGAGGGGCAGGGAAGTTAAGGATGAGCAGTTCTTC.

A note on this clonotype: The junction shows a germline mismatch at one end, possibly a read error. In DNA, the CDR3 is TGTGCCAGCGGGGGGCGTGGGGGGCGTGGCCAAGAGACGCAGTACTTC. Its protein is CASGGRGGRGQETQYF. The chain is built from TRBV27 and TRBJ2-5; D tentatively fits TRBD1 or TRBD2 (6 bases each). The CDR3 runs 16 residues. From germline, CDR1 is MNHEY and CDR2 SMNVEV (reference sequence).

In regard to this clonotype: A junction boundary mismatches the germline segment, possibly from a read error. The V call is TRBV27, the J call TRBJ2-3, with 7 bases identical to TRBD2. This CDR3 has 13 residues. Germline values: CDR1 MNHEY, CDR2 SMNVEV (reference sequence). CDR3 DNA: TGTGCCAGCAGGGGGAGGGGTCGGGAGGTCCTGTATTTC. Translated, it gives CASRGRGREVLYF.

There are a few counts of this clonotype. This chain links TRBV4-3 with TRBJ2-3; D unclear. Per the germline V gene, CDR1 is LGHNA and CDR2 is YSLEER. The V gene lost 0 bases and the J gene lost 5 bases, with 12 bases spanning the gap. The length of the CDR3 is 15 residues. In DNA, the CDR3 is TGCGCCAGCAGCCAAGATGGCGGAGTGGTAGATACGCAGTATTTT. Translating gives CASSQDGGVVDTQYF.

The gene calls are TRBV6-1 and TRBJ1-2; D is ambiguous. CDR3 length equals 13 residues. The V and J ends lost 0 bases and 7 bases respectively, with 9 bases between them. Germline V gives CDR1 MNHNS, CDR2 SASEGT. This CDR3 is CASSEALLAGYTF. CDR3 DNA sequence: TGTGCCAGCAGTGAAGCGCTTCTTGCTGGCTACACCTTC.

A word on this clonotype: At one boundary the junction diverges from the germline segment, which might be a read error. The chain links TRBV7-7 to TRBJ2-1; 12 bases map to TRBD2. The J call is uncertain, as TRBJ2-7 better fits the DNA end. From germline, CDR1 is SSHAT and CDR2 FNYEAQ (reference sequence). The CDR3 extends over 16 amino acids. The CDR3 DNA sequence: TGTGCTAGCAGATTACTAGCGGGAGGCCCCTACAATGAGCAGTACTTC. It codes for CASRLLAGGPYNEQYF.

On this clonotype itself: A much bigger clone sits one base away, suggesting this may be a read error. V and J are TRBV10-1 and TRBJ2-6, with TRBD1 matching 11 bases. The J call may not be correct, given that the DNA end is closer to TRBJ2-7. The CDR3 covers 15 residues. CDR1 and CDR2 from the germline V gene are WNHNN and SYGVQD (reference sequence). The CDR3 nucleotides are TGCGCCAGCAGTGGAGGGACAGGGGGTAACAATGAGCAGTACTTC. It is translated as CASSGGTGGNNEQYF.

The chain employs TRBV6-1 and TRBJ2-5; TRBD1 agrees at 7 bases. The CDR3 spans 14 residues. Germline loops: CDR1 MNHNS, CDR2 SASEGT. The CDR3 sequence: CAGRGRGAHEPQYF. The CDR3 coding sequence is TGTGCGGGCAGGGGGAGAGGGGCGCACGAGCCGCAGTACTTC.

The rearrangement uses TRBV20-1 and TRBJ2-4; D remains unclear. CDR1 is DFQATT and CDR2 is SNEGSKA in the germline V gene (reference sequence). This CDR3 is built from 14 residues. The V end was cut by 5 bases, the J end by 13 bases, with 24 bases between. CDR3 nucleotide sequence: TGCAGTGCTCCGGGCCGGAGAGCCACAGACACGCAGTACTTC. The encoded protein is CSAPGRRATDTQYF.

The chain combines TRBV6-1 with TRBJ2-1; D is perhaps TRBD1 or TRBD2 (5 bases each). This CDR3 contains 13 residues. V dropped 8 bases and J dropped 7 bases, with 15 bases sitting between them. Germline V CDR1 and CDR2: MNHNS, SASEGT. CDR3 DNA: TGTGCCAGCGCCGGGACCCAGAGGAATGAGCAGTTCTTC. Residues: CASAGTQRNEQFF.

This clonotype was found many times. The V call is TRBV6-1, the J call TRBJ2-7; D call uncertain. CDR1 MNHNS and CDR2 SASEGT come from the germline V gene. This CDR3 region has 13 residues. V gave up 3 bases and J gave up 4 bases, with 10 bases separating them. As DNA, the CDR3 is TGTGCCAGCAGTGATGGCGATTATTACGAGCAGTACTTC. This gives the protein CASSDGDYYEQYF.

This CDR3 is CASSDAPNTDTQYF. As DNA, the CDR3 is TGCGCCAGCAGTGATGCGCCTAACACAGATACGCAGTATTTT. The genes are TRBV10-1 and TRBJ2-3, with unresolved D. The CDR3 contains 14 residues. Trimming pared 3 bases from V and 2 bases from J, leaving 9 bases between. In germline, CDR1 is WNHNN, CDR2 SYGVQD (reference sequence).

This clonotype is medium-sized by share. This sequence joins TRBV6-1 and TRBJ2-1; D may correspond to TRBD1 or TRBD2 (6 bases each). The CDR3 extends over 15 amino acids. Germline CDR1 and CDR2: MNHNS and SASEGT. V dropped 3 bases and J dropped 4 bases, with 13 bases sitting between them. The chain's CDR3 is CASSDEGGRYNEQFF. The CDR3 DNA sequence: TGTGCCAGCAGTGACGAAGGGGGGCGATACAATGAGCAGTTCTTC.

With respect to this clonotype: Its ends do not fully match the called genes, so a read error is possible. The chain links TRBV25-1 to TRBJ1-1; weak D call: TRBD1 (5 bases). The CDR3 extends over 12 amino acids. Germline CDR1 is MGHDK and CDR2 is SYGVNS. CDR3 coding DNA: TGTGCCAGCAGTGAGGGGGACCACCGGGCTCTCTTT. Amino acids: CASSEGDHRALF. Full variable domain (outside the CDR3, taken from reference TRBV25-1 and TRBJ1-1): EADIYQTPRYLVIGTGKKITLECSQTMGHDKMYWYQQDPGMELHLIHYSYGVNSTEKGDLSSESTVSRIRTEHFPLTLESARPSHTSQYLCASSEGDHRALFGQGTRLTVV.

Turning to this clonotype: The junction differs from germline at one of its ends, possibly a read error. CDR3 nucleotide sequence: TGTGCCAGCTTTAGCGGGGCGGCGAGCACCGAGACGCTGTATTTT. It encodes CASFSGAASTETLYF. The chain recombines TRBV6-1 with TRBJ2-2; 8 nucleotides agree with TRBD2. The CDR3 has 15 residues. Germline V lookup: CDR1 MNHNS, CDR2 SASEGT.

This clonotype is medium-sized in the sample. This may come from a read error, since a much larger clone is one base off. The chain has TRBV6-5 and TRBJ2-4; 7 bases fit TRBD1. This CDR3 spans 15 amino acids. The germline CDR1 and CDR2 sequences are MNHEY and SVGAGI. The V gene end was trimmed by 4 bases and the J gene end by 13 bases; junction bases not matched to a gene: 16. For the CDR3, the DNA is TGTGCCAGCAGTTCCGGGACAGTCGAAATCGGTCGGCAGTACTTC. It specifies CASSSGTVEIGRQYF.

This clonotype ranks as medium-sized. The chain uses TRBV6-1 and TRBJ2-7, with D tentatively TRBD2 (5 bases). Germline CDR1 reads MNHNS; CDR2 reads SASEGT. Between the trimmed V and J ends, which lost 1 base and 2 bases, there was a span of 9 bases. There are 14 residues in the CDR3. The CDR3 loop reads CASSEEGSPYEQYF. Written as DNA, the CDR3 is TGTGCCAGCAGTGAAGAAGGGAGCCCCTACGAGCAGTACTTC.

The chain uses TRBV30 and TRBJ1-5, with D tentatively TRBD1 (6 bases). Germline assignment: CDR1 GTSNPN and CDR2 SVGIG (reference sequence). The germline V and J ends were trimmed by 0 bases and 0 bases, with 15 bases remaining between them. This CDR3 has 17 amino acids. CDR3 protein: CAWSVRTAIYSNQPQHF. The CDR3 DNA reads as TGTGCCTGGAGTGTCCGGACAGCGATTTATAGCAATCAGCCCCAGCATTTT.

There are a few counts of this clonotype. The chain combines TRBV6-1 with TRBJ2-1, with 15 bases identical to TRBD2. Judging by the DNA end, TRBJ2-7 fits better; the J call may be wrong. Per germline, CDR1 MNHNS and CDR2 SASEGT. The CDR3 contains 19 residues. The CDR3 DNA follows: TGTGCCAGCAGTGAGCCTGGGGGACTAGCGGGAGGAAAACCCCCCGAGCAGTACTTC. This codes for CASSEPGGLAGGKPPEQYF.

The V call is TRBV5-6, the J call TRBJ1-2, with TRBD1 identical over 7 bases. J lost 4 bases, V lost 2 bases, and 5 bases had no gene match. The V gene's germline CDR1 is SGHDT and CDR2 YYEEEE. The CDR3 length is 14 residues. This chain's CDR3 is CASSFTGVSYGYTF. The CDR3 nucleotides read TGTGCCAGCAGCTTCACAGGGGTTAGCTATGGCTACACCTTC.

This clonotype was seen a few times. The chain uses TRBV6-1 and TRBJ2-7, with 9 bases lining up with TRBD2. This CDR3 contains 13 residues. The V segment lost 4 bases and the J segment 4 bases; nucleotides outside the gene matches: 2. In germline, CDR1 is MNHNS, CDR2 SASEGT. CDR3 sequence (DNA): TGTGCCAGCAGTGTTCTAGCGGGGTACGAGCAGTACTTC. This encodes CASSVLAGYEQYF.

Regarding this clonotype: One end of the junction varies from germline; a read error may be responsible. This chain uses TRBV6-1 with TRBJ2-3; D may be TRBD2 (6 bases). Germline CDR1 reads MNHNS; CDR2 reads SASEGT. This CDR3 has 14 amino acids. CDR3 region: CAGSGGTVSDTQYF. DNA for the CDR3: TGTGCGGGCAGTGGGGGGACCGTGTCAGATACGCAGTATTTC.

The chain has TRBV6-1 and TRBJ2-3; 8 bases are shared with TRBD1. In germline, CDR1 is MNHNS, CDR2 SASEGT. This CDR3 spans 14 amino acids. Germline trimming cut 7 bases from V and 0 bases from J; bases unmatched to any gene: 3. CDR3 nucleotide sequence: TGTGCCAGCAAGCAGGGGGCTAGCACAGATACGCAGTATTTT. Its translation: CASKQGASTDTQYF.